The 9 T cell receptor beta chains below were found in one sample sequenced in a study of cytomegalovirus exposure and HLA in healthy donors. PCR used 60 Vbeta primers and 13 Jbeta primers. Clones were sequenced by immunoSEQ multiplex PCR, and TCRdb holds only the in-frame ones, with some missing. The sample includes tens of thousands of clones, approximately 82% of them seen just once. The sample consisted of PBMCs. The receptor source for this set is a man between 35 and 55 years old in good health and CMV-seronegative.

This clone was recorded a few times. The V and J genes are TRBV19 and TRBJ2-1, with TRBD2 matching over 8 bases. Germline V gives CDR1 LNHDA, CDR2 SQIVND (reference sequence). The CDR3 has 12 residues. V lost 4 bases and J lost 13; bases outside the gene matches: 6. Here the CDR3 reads CASSSGRTRQFF. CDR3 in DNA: TGTGCCAGTAGTAGCGGGAGGACTAGACAGTTCTTC.

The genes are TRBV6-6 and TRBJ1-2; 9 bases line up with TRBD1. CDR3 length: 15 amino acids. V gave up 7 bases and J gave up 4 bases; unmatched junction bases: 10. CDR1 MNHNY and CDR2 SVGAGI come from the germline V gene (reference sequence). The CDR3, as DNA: TGTGCCAGCAAGGGGGACAGGGTCAGGTCCTATGGCTACACCTTC. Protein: CASKGDRVRSYGYTF.

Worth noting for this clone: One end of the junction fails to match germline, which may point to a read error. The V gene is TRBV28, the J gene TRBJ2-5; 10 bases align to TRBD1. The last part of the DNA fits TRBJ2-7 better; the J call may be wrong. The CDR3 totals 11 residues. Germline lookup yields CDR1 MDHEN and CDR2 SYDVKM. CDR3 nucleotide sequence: TGCGGGACAGGGGACCCCTACGAGCAGTACTTC. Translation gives CGTGDPYEQYF.

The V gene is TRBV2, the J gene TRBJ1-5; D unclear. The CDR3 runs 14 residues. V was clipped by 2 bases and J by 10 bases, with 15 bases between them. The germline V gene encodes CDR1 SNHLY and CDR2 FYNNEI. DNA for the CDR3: TGTGCCAGCAGTGAAAGCGGTTTCAGGAATCCCCAGCATTTT. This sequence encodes CASSESGFRNPQHF.

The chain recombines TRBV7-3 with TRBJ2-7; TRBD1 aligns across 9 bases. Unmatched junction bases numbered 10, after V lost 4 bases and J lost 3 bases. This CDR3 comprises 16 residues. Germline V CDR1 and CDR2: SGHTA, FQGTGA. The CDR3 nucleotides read TGTGCCAGCAGCTCCGGACAGGGGTTTATCTACTACGAGCAGTACTTC. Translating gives CASSSGQGFIYYEQYF.

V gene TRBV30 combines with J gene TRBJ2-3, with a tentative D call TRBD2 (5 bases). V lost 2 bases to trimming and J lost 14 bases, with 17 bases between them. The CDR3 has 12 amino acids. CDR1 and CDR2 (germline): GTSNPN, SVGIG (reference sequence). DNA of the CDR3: TGTGCCTGGAGTCCATTACTTTCCGGAGGGTATTTT. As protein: CAWSPLLSGGYF.

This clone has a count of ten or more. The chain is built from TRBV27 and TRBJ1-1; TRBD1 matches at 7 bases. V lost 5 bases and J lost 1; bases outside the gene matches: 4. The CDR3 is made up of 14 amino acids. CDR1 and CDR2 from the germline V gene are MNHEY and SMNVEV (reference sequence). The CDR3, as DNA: TGTGCCAGCAGTACGGGACAGCGGAACACTGAAGCTTTCTTT. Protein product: CASSTGQRNTEAFF.

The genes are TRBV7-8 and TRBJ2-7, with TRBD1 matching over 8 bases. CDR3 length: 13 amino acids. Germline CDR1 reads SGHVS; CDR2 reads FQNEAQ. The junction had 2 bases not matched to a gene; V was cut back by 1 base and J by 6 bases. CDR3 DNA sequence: TGTGCCAGCAGCTTAGGGGACAGGCGCGAGCAGTACTTC. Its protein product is CASSLGDRREQYF. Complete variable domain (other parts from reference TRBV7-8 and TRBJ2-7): GAGVSQSPRYKVAKRGQDVALRCDPISGHVSLFWYQQALGQGPEFLTYFQNEAQLDKSGLPSDRFFAERPEGSVSTLKIQRTQQEDSAVYLCASSLGDRREQYFGPGTRLTVT.

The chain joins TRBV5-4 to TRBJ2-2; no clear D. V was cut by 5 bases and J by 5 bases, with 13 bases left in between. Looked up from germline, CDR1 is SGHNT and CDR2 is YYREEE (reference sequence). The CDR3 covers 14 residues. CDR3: CASRPKLGTGELFF. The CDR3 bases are TGTGCCAGCAGACCTAAACTCGGGACCGGGGAGCTGTTTTTT.